This T cell receptor (beta chain) appears in the sequencing data of a study of blood T cell repertoires in COVID-19. Study processing details: Nucleated cell counts were estimated from reference gene primer amplification. Sequencing was performed with immunoSEQ multiplex PCR; in TCRdb, only in-frame clones are kept and a portion is missing. That table is the source of V, J and clone size, and D and trimming were worked out from the DNA. This table has more than 85,000 clones, 76% appearing once. The TCR comes from a woman older than 75 with acute or convalescent COVID-19. Material for sequencing was peripheral blood.

The CDR3 DNA is TGTGCCATCAGACCCACAGGGAGCTCCTACGAGCAGTACTTC. It encodes CAIRPTGSSYEQYF. V and J are TRBV10-3 and TRBJ2-7; D is perhaps TRBD1 (6 bases). The CDR3 sequence is 14 residues long. In germline, CDR1 is ENHRY, CDR2 SYGVKD. Trimming took 6 bases from V and 0 from J, leaving 12 bases between them.